This TCR beta chain was sequenced for a study of blood T cell repertoires in COVID-19. Overall study: Researchers got acute and convalescent COVID-19 samples from the United States, Italy and Spain. In each case, the material was cDNA or gDNA derived from T cells, B-cell-depleted T cells, or PBMCs.

In the original processing: Amplified reference gene primers provided the basis for estimating nucleated cell counts. Using immunoSEQ multiplex PCR, the repertoire was profiled, and TCRdb retains in-frame clones only, with some absent. V and J calls and clone size are as listed in that table; D and trimming were resolved from the DNA. This sample has roughly 250,000 clones, with more than 75% found just once. Trimming shortened V by 7 bases and J by 7 bases, and 18 bases separated the two germline ends. The CDR3 consists of 15 residues. The V gene's germline CDR1 is SGHRS and CDR2 YFSETQ. This chain connects TRBV5-1 to TRBJ1-6, with D perhaps matching TRBD1 (6 bases). Sequences were obtained from PBMCs or T cells enriched from blood (not recorded which). The source of this sequence is a woman aged 40 to 55 with acute COVID-19. The CDR3 protein is CASRLGAAENSPLHF. The CDR3, as DNA: TGCGCCAGCCGTCTGGGGGCGGCAGAAAATTCACCCCTCCACTTT.